The present T cell receptor beta chain was sequenced within a study of blood T cell repertoires in COVID-19. Overall study: Italy, Spain and the United States were the sources of the convalescent and acute COVID-19 samples. PBMCs, B-cell-depleted T cells, or T cells were the source of the cDNA or gDNA that made up the material.

Clones were sequenced by immunoSEQ multiplex PCR, and TCRdb holds only the in-frame ones, with some missing. The table has about 210,000 clones, 80% to 90% seen once. This clone was seen more than once but under ten times. V was shortened by 2 bases and J by 2 bases, with 8 bases between the two germline ends. Germline V gives CDR1 SGHTA, CDR2 FQGTGA. This CDR3 region has 14 residues. The sample comprised peripheral blood. The clonotype originates from a woman aged 40 to 50 with active or convalescent COVID-19. This chain connects TRBV7-3 to TRBJ2-3; unclear D gene. This chain's CDR3 is CASSLAGNTDTQYF. Here the CDR3 DNA reads TGTGCCAGCAGCTTAGCCGGTAACACAGATACGCAGTATTTT.